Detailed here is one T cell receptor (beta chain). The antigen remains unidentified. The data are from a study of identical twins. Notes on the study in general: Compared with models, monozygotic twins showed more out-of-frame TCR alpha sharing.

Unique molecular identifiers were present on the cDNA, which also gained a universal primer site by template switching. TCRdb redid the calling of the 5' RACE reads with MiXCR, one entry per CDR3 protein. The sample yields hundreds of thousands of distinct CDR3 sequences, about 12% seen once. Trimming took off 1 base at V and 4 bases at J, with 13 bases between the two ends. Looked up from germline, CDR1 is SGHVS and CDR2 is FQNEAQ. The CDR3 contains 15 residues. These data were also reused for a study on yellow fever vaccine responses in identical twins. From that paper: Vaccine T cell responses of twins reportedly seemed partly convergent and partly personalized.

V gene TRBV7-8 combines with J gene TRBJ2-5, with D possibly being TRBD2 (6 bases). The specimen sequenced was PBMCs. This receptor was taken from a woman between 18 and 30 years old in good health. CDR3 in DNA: TGTGCCAGCAGCTTAGAGGCTAGCGCGAGAGAGACCCAGTACTTC. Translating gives CASSLEASARETQYF.